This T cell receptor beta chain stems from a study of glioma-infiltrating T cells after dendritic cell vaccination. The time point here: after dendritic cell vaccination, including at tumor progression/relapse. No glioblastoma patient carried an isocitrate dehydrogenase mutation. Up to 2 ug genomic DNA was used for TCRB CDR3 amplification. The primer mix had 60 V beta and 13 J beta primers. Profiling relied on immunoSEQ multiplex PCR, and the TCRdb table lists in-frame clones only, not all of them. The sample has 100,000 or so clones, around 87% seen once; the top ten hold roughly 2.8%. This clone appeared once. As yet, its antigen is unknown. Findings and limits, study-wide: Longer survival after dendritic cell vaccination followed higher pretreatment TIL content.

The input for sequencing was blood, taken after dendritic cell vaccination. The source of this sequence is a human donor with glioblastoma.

The CDR3 loop reads CASSSPGSGEQYF. CDR3 coding DNA: TGTGCCAGCAGCTCCCCGGGGAGTGGTGAGCAGTACTTC. The chain employs TRBV5-4 and TRBJ2-7, with D perhaps matching TRBD2 (5 bases). This CDR3 has 13 amino acids. Per germline, CDR1 SGHNT and CDR2 YYREEE (reference sequence). V was shortened by 3 bases and J by 7 bases, with 14 bases between the two germline ends.